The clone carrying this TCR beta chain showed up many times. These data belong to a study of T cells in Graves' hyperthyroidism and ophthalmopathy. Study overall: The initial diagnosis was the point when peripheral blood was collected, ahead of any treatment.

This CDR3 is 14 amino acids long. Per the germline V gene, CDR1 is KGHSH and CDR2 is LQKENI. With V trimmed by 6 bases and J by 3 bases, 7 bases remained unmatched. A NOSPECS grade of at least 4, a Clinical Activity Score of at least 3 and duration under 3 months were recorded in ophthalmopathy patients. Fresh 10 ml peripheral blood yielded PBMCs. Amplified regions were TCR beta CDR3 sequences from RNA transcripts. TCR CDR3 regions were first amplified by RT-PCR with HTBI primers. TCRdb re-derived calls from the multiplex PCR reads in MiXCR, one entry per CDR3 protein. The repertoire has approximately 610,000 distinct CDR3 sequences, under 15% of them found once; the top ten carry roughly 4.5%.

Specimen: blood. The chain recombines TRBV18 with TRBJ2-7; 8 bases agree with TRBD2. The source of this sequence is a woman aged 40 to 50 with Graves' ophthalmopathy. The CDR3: CASSTGGRFYEQYF. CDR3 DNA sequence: TGTGCCAGCTCCACGGGGGGGCGTTTCTACGAGCAGTACTTC.